This TCR beta chain emerged from a study of T cell changes during pregnancy in multiple sclerosis. This CDR3 is built from 15 residues. Trimming left V 0 bases short and J 6 bases short, with 15 bases between. The germline CDR1 and CDR2 sequences are LNHNV and YYDKDF (reference sequence). TCRdb keeps only in-frame clones here, not all; method: immunoSEQ multiplex PCR. This table holds tens of thousands of clones, about 90% found once. The sequence was collected from a female donor with multiple sclerosis, enrolled in a pregnancy study. The sequences come from CD4+ T cells from peripheral blood mononuclear cells, collected before pregnancy. The chain uses TRBV15 and TRBJ2-7, with D maybe TRBD1 (6 bases). Written as DNA, the CDR3 is TGTGCCACCAGCAGAGATGTGGGGGACATCCTCGAGCAGTACTTC. This encodes CATSRDVGDILEQYF.